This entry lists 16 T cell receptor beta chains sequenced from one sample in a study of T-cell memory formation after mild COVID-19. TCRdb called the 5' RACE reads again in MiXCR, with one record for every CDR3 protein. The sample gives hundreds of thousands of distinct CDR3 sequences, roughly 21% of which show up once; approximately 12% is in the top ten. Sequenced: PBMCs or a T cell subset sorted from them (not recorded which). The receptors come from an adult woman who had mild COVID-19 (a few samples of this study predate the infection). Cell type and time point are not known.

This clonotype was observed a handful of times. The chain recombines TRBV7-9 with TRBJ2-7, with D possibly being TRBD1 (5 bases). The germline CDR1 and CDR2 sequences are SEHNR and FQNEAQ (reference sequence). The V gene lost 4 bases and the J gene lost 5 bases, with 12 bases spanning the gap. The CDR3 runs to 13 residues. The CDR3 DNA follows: TGTGCCAGCAGCTCCTCGGTCAGGGACGAGCAGTACTTC. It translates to CASSSSVRDEQYF.

The CDR3 protein is CASSVVATYNEQFF. DNA of the CDR3: TGTGCCAGCAGCGTAGTCGCAACCTACAATGAGCAGTTCTTC. J is TRBJ2-1 and V is TRBV9; no firm D call. The germline V gene has CDR1 SGDLS and CDR2 YYNGEE. Trimming pared 0 bases from V and 2 bases from J, leaving 6 bases between. CDR3 length equals 14 residues.

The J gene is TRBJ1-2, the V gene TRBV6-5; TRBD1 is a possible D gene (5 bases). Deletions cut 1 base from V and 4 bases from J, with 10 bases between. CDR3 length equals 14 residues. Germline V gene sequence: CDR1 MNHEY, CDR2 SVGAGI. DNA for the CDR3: TGTGCCAGCAGTTACTTTGACAGAAGCTATGGCTACACCTTC. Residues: CASSYFDRSYGYTF.

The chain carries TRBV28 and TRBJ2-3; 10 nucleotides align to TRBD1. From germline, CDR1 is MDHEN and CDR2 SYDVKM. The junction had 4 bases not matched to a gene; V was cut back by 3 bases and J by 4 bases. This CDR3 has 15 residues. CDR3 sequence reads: CASSLGDRGADTQYF. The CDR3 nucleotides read TGTGCCAGCAGTTTGGGGGACAGGGGCGCAGATACGCAGTATTTT.

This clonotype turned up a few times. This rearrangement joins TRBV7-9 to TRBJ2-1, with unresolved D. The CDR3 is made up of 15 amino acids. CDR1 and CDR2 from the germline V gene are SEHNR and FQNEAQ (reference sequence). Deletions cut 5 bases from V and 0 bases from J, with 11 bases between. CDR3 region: CASSRLESSYNEQFF. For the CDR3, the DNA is TGTGCCAGCAGCCGTCTCGAGAGCTCCTACAATGAGCAGTTCTTC.

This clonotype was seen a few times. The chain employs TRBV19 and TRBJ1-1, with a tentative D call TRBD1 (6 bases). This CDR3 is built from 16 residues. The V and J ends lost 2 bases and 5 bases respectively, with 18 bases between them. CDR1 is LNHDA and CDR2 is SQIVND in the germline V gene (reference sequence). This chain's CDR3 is CASSIIPRGGRTEAFF. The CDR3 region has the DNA TGTGCCAGTAGTATAATTCCGAGGGGGGGGAGGACTGAAGCTTTCTTT.

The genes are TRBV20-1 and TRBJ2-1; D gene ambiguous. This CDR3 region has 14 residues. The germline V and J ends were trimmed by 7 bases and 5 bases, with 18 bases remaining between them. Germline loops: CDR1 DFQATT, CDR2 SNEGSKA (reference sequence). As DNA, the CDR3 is TGCAGTGGGGCCGTTGGTAGCCCCGACAATGAGCAGTTCTTC. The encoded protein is CSGAVGSPDNEQFF.

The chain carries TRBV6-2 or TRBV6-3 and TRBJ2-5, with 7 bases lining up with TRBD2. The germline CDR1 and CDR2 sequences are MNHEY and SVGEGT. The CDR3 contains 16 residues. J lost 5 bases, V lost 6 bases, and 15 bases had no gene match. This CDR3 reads CASSPLGGRGDETQYF. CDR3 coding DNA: TGTGCCAGCAGCCCCCTTGGCGGGAGAGGTGACGAGACCCAGTACTTC.

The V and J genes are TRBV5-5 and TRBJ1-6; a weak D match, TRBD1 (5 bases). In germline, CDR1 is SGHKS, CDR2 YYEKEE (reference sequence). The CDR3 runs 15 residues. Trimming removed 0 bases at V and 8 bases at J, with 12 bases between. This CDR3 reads CASSLADTTYSPLHF. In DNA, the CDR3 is TGTGCCAGCAGCTTGGCGGACACCACTTATTCACCCCTCCACTTT.

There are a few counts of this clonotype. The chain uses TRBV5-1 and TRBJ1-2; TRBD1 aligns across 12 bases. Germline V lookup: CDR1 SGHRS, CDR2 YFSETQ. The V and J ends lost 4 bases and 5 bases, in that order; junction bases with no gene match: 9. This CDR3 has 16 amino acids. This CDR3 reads CASSRGQGARPYGYTF. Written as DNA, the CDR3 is TGCGCCAGCAGCAGGGGACAGGGGGCGCGTCCTTATGGCTACACCTTC.

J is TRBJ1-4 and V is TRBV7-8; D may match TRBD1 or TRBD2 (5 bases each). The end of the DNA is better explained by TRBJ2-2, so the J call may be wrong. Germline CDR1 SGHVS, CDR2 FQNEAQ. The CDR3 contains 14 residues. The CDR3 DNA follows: TGTGCCAGCAGCCCCGGTACCGGGACCCCGGAGCTGTTTTTT. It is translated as CASSPGTGTPELFF.

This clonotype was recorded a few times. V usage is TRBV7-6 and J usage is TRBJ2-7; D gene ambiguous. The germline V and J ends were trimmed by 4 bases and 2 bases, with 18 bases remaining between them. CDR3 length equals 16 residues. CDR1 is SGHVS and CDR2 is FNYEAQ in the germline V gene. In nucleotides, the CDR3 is TGTGCCAGCAGCTCAGGTTCGTCAGATACTCCCTACGAGCAGTACTTC. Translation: CASSSGSSDTPYEQYF.

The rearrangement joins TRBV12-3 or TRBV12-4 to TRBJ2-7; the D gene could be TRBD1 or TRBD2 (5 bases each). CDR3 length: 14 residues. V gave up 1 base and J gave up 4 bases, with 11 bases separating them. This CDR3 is CASSLGQWGYEQYF. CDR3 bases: TGTGCCAGCAGTTTAGGACAGTGGGGGTACGAGCAGTACTTC.

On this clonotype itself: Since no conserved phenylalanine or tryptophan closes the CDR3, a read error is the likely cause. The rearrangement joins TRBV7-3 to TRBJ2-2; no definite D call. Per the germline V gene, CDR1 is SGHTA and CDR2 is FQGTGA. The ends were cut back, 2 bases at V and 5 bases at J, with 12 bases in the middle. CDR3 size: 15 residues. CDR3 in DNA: TGTGCCAGCAGCTTAGAGCCCACCGGGACCGGGGAGCTGTTTCTT. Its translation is CASSLEPTGTGELFL.

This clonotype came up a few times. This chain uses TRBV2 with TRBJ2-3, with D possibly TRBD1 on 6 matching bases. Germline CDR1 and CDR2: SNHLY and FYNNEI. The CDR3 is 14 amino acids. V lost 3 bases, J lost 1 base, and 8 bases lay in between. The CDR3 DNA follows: TGTGCCAGCAGTGACCGACAGGGCACAGATACGCAGTATTTT. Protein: CASSDRQGTDTQYF. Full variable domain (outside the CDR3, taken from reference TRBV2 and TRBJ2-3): EPEVTQTPSHQVTQMGQEVILRCVPISNHLYFYWYRQILGQKVEFLVSFYNNEISEKSEIFDDQFSVERPDGSNFTLKIRSTKLEDSAMYFCASSDRQGTDTQYFGPGTRLTVL.

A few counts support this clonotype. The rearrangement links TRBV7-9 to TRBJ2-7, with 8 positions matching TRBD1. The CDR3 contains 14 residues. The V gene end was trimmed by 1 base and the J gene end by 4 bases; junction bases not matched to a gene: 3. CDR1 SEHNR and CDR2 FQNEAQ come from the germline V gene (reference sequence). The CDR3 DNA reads TGTGCCAGCAGCTTAGAGGGACAGGTATACGAGCAGTACTTC. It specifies CASSLEGQVYEQYF.